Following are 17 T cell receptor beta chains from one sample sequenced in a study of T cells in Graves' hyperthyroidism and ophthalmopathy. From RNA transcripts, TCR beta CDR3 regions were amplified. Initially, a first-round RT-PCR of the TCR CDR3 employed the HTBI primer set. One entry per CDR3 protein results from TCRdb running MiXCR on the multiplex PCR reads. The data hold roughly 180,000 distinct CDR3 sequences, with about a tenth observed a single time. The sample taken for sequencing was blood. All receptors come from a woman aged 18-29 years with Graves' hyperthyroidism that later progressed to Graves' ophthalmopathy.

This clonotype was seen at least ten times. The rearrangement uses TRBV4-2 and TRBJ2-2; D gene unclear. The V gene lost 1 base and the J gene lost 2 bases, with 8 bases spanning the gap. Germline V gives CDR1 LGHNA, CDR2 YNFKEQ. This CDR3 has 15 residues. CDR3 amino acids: CASSQGPKNTGELFF. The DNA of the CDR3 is TGTGCCAGCAGCCAAGGACCAAAAAACACCGGGGAGCTGTTTTTT.

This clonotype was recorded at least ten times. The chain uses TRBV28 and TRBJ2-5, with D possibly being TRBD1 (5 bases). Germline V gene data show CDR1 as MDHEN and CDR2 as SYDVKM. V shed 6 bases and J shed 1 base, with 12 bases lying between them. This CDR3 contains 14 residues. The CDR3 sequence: CASSKHRFQETQYF. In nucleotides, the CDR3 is TGTGCCAGCAGCAAACACAGGTTCCAAGAGACCCAGTACTTC.

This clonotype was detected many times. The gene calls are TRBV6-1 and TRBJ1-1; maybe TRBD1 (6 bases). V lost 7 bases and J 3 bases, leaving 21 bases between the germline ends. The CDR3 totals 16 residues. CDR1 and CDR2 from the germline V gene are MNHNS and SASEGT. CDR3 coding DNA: TGTGCCAGCAAGGCCGGAGGGGGAAGCAGGGACACTGAAGCTTTCTTT. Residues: CASKAGGGSRDTEAFF.

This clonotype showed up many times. The chain's CDR3 is CASSLTGTTHEQYF. CDR3 coding DNA: TGTGCCAGCAGCTTAACCGGGACTACCCACGAGCAGTACTTC. V is TRBV7-2 and J is TRBJ2-7; TRBD2 matches 7 bases. J gave up 5 bases and V 2 bases, and 6 bases lay outside the gene matches. This CDR3 is built from 14 residues. Per germline, CDR1 SGHTA and CDR2 FQGNSA.

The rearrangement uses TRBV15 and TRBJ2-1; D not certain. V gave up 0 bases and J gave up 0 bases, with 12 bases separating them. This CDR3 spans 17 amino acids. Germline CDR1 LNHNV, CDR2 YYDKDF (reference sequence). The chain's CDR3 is CATSRDLQQNSYNEQFF. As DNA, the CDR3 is TGTGCCACCAGCAGAGATCTCCAACAGAACTCCTACAATGAGCAGTTCTTC.

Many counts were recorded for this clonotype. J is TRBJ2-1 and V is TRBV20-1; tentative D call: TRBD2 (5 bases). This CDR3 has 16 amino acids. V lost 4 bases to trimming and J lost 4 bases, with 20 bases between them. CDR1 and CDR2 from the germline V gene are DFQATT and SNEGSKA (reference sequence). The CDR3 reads CSATLSVPLGYNEQFF. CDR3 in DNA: TGCAGTGCTACGTTGAGCGTCCCACTAGGTTACAATGAGCAGTTCTTC.

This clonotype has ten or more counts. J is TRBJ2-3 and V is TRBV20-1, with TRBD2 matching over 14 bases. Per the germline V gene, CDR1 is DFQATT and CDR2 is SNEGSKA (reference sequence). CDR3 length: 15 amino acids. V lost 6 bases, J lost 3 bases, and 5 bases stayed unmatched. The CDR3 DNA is TGCAGTGCGCTGGGACTAGCGGGAGTAACAGATACGCAGTATTTT. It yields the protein CSALGLAGVTDTQYF.

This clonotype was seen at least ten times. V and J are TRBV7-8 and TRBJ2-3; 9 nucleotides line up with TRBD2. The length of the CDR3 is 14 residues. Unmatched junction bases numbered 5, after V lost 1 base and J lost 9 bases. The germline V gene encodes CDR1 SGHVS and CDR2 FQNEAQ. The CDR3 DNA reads TGTGCCAGCAGCTTAGAATTAGCGGGAGACACGCAGTATTTT. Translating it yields CASSLELAGDTQYF.

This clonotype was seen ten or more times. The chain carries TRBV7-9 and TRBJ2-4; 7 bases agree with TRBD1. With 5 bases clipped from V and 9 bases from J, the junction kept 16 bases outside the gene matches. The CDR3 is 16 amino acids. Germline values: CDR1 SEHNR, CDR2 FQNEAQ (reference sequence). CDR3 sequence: CASSEEGAVPRSIQYF. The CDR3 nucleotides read TGTGCCAGCAGCGAAGAGGGGGCAGTGCCCCGGAGCATTCAGTACTTC.

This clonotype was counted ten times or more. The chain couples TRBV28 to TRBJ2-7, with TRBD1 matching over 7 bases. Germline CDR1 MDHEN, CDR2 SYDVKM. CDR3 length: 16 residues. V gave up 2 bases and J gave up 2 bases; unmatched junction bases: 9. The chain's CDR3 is CASSLPNRGPAYEQYF. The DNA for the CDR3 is TGTGCCAGCAGTTTACCCAACAGGGGACCCGCCTACGAGCAGTACTTC.

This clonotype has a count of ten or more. The CDR3 loop is CASSLGRGAGQPQHF. DNA for the CDR3: TGTGCCAGCAGTTTGGGCAGGGGGGCAGGTCAGCCCCAGCATTTT. V gene TRBV6-1 combines with J gene TRBJ1-5; 7 nucleotides match TRBD1. Germline loops: CDR1 MNHNS, CDR2 SASEGT. CDR3 length: 15 amino acids. Germline trimming cut 5 bases from V and 6 bases from J; bases unmatched to any gene: 10.

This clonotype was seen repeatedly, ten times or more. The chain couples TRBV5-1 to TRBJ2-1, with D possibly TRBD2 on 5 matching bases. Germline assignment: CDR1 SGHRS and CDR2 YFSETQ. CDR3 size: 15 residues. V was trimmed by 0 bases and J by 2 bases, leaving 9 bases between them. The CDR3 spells CASSLVTGAYNEQFF. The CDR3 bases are TGCGCCAGCAGCTTGGTGACCGGGGCCTACAATGAGCAGTTCTTC.

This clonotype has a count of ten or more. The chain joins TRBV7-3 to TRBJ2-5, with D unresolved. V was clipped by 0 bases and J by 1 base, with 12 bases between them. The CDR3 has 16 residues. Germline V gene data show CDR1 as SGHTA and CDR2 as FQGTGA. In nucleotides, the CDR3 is TGTGCCAGCAGCTTAACCCCATCTAAAATCCAAGAGACCCAGTACTTC. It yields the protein CASSLTPSKIQETQYF.

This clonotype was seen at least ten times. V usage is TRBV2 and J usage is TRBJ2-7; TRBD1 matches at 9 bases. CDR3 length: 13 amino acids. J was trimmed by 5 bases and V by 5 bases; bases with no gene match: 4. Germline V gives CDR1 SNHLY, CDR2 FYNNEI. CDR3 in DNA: TGTGCCAGCAGTAGGGACAGGGACCACGAGCAGTACTTC. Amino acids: CASSRDRDHEQYF. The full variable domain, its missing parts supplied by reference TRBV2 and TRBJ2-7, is EPEVTQTPSHQVTQMGQEVILRCVPISNHLYFYWYRQILGQKVEFLVSFYNNEISEKSEIFDDQFSVERPDGSNFTLKIRSTKLEDSAMYFCASSRDRDHEQYFGPGTRLTVT.

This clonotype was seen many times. The CDR3 protein is CASSLTGTGRPNYNEQFF. The CDR3 bases are TGTGCCAGCAGTTTAACCGGGACTGGGAGACCGAACTACAATGAGCAGTTCTTC. The genes are TRBV27 and TRBJ2-1; possible D gene TRBD2, 6 bases. The germline V gene has CDR1 MNHEY and CDR2 SMNVEV (reference sequence). With 2 bases removed from V and 3 bases from J, the gap between germline ends came to 20 bases. The CDR3 contains 18 residues.

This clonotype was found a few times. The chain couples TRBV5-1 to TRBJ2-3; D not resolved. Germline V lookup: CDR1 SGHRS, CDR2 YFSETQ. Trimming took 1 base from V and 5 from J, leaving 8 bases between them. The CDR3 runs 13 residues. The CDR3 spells CASSLPSGDTQYF. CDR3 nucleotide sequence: TGCGCCAGCAGCTTGCCCTCAGGAGATACGCAGTATTTT.

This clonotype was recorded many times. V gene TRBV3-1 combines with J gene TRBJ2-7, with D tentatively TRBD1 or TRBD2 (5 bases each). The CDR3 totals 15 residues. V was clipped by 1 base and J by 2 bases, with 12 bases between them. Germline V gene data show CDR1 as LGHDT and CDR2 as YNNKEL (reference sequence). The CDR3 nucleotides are TGTGCCAGCAGCCAAGTTTTCCGGGGCCCCTACGAGCAGTACTTC. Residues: CASSQVFRGPYEQYF.